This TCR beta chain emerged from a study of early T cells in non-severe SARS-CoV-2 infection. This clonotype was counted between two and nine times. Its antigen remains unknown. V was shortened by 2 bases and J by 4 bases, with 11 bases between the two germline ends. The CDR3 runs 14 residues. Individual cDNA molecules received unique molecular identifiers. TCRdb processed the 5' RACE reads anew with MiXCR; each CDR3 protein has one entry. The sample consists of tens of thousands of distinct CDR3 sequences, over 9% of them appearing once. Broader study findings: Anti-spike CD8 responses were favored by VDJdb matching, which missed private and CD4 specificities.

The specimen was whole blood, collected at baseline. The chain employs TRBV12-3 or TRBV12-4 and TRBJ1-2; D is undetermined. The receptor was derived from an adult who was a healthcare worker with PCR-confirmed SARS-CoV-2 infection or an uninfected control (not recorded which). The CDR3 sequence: CASSLLNVGYGYTF. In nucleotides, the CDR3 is TGTGCCAGCAGTTTACTCAACGTAGGCTATGGCTACACCTTC.